This T cell receptor (beta chain) came from a study of control samples from healthy donors and cancer patients. The method was immunoSEQ multiplex PCR; TCRdb's version includes in-frame clones alone and lacks a portion of them. The top ten hold over 1.5% of the sample, which has roughly 150,000 clones, roughly 88% seen once. Trimming removed 6 bases from V and 5 bases from J, with 10 bases in between. The CDR3 extends over 12 amino acids. This TCR derives from a man aged 18 to 30 in good health. This chain connects TRBV12-3 or TRBV12-4 to TRBJ1-1; no reliable D call. The sample consisted of blood. CDR3 sequence (DNA): TGTGCCAGCAGGTTACTAGAGACTGAAGCTTTCTTT. The encoded protein is CASRLLETEAFF.